This is a list of T cell receptor beta chains from one sample in a study of blood T cells in healthy people across ages. TCRdb fed the 5' RACE reads into MiXCR, producing one record per CDR3 protein. The sample includes fewer than 900,000 distinct CDR3 sequences, about 42% of them seen just once. The sample taken for sequencing was blood. The source of these receptors is a woman in her sixties or seventies in good health. CDR3s include the opening cysteine and the closing phenylalanine or tryptophan. Each record gives: D gene, clone size, V gene, J gene, CDR3 DNA, CDR3 protein. A D gene is named only where the DNA matches it firmly. Not every row has a clone size; where given, it reads once, few, many or a size class.

D gene: NA
clone size: NA
V gene: TRBV7-3
J gene: TRBJ1-2
CDR3 DNA: TGTGCCAGCAGCTTAATGGCCCCCGGAGGGGGCTATGGCTACACCTTC
CDR3 protein: CASSLMAPGGGYGYTF

D gene: NA
clone size: NA
V gene: TRBV28
J gene: TRBJ2-7
CDR3 DNA: TGTGCCAGCAGTTTAGAAGCCGCAGGTGGGGGCGAGCAGTACTTC
CDR3 protein: CASSLEAAGGGEQYF

D gene: TRBD2
clone size: few
V gene: TRBV7-8
J gene: TRBJ2-4
CDR3 DNA: TGTGCCAGCAGCTTACTAGCGGGAGGGCCCGGAATGTACATTCAGTACTTC
CDR3 protein: CASSLLAGGPGMYIQYF

D gene: NA
clone size: few
V gene: TRBV5-1
J gene: TRBJ2-3
CDR3 DNA: TGCGCCAGCAGCTTGGGACGGAGTGGATCAGATACGCAGTATTTT
CDR3 protein: CASSLGRSGSDTQYF

D gene: NA
clone size: NA
V gene: TRBV4-2
J gene: TRBJ1-2
CDR3 DNA: TGTGCCAGCAGCCAAGATTCCACAGTTGGCTATGGCTACACCTTC
CDR3 protein: CASSQDSTVGYGYTF

D gene: TRBD2
clone size: few
V gene: TRBV18
J gene: TRBJ2-7
CDR3 DNA: TGTGCCAGCTCACGGGCTAGCGGCTACGAGCAGTACTTC
CDR3 protein: CASSRASGYEQYF

D gene: TRBD1
clone size: few
V gene: TRBV6-1
J gene: TRBJ1-4
CDR3 DNA: TGTGCCAGCAGTGACCGGGACAGGGGACATGAAAAACTGTTTTTT
CDR3 protein: CASSDRDRGHEKLFF

D gene: TRBD2
clone size: NA
V gene: TRBV6-2/TRBV6-3
J gene: TRBJ2-1
CDR3 DNA: TGTGCCAGCAGTTATCCCGTAGCGGGAGGAGAAAACAATGAGCAGTTCTTC
CDR3 protein: CASSYPVAGGENNEQFF

D gene: TRBD1
clone size: once
V gene: TRBV6-2/TRBV6-3
J gene: TRBJ1-2
CDR3 DNA: TGTGCCAGCAGTCAAATTCGGACAGGGAGTGGCTATGGCTACACCTTC
CDR3 protein: CASSQIRTGSGYGYTF

D gene: TRBD2
clone size: NA
V gene: TRBV9
J gene: TRBJ2-7
CDR3 DNA: TGTGCCAGCAGCCCGACTACTGGAGCGGGAGTTTACGAGCAGTACTTC
CDR3 protein: CASSPTTGAGVYEQYF

D gene: NA
clone size: few
V gene: TRBV7-9
J gene: TRBJ1-1
CDR3 DNA: TGTGCCAGCAGCGAGGGATTTGAAGCTTTCTTT
CDR3 protein: CASSEGFEAFF

D gene: NA
clone size: NA
V gene: TRBV14
J gene: TRBJ1-6
CDR3 DNA: TGTGCCAGCATGCTCCAGAATTCACCCCTCCACTTT
CDR3 protein: CASMLQNSPLHF

D gene: TRBD1
clone size: NA
V gene: TRBV7-2
J gene: TRBJ1-2
CDR3 DNA: TGTGCCAGCAGCTCCCTGGACAGGGGGCCGCTCGGCTACACCTTC
CDR3 protein: CASSSLDRGPLGYTF

D gene: NA
clone size: once
V gene: TRBV4-1
J gene: TRBJ1-6
CDR3 DNA: TGCGCCAGCAGCCAAGAAGGCGAGACGCCTGGGGCCCTGGGCATGAATTCACCCCTCCACTTT
CDR3 protein: CASSQEGETPGALGMNSPLHF

D gene: NA
clone size: NA
V gene: TRBV7-9
J gene: TRBJ2-4
CDR3 DNA: TGTGCCAGCAGCCCAGTGCTCGGCGGGGGCGGCAAAAACATTCAGTACTTC
CDR3 protein: CASSPVLGGGGKNIQYF

D gene: NA
clone size: NA
V gene: TRBV6-5
J gene: TRBJ2-1
CDR3 DNA: TGTGCCAGCAGTTACTACAGGGAATACAATGAGCAGTTCTTC
CDR3 protein: CASSYYREYNEQFF

D gene: TRBD2
clone size: NA
V gene: TRBV14
J gene: TRBJ2-7
CDR3 DNA: TGTGCCAGCAGCCAAGCGGGACTAGCAAACTACGAGCAGTACTTC
CDR3 protein: CASSQAGLANYEQYF

D gene: TRBD2
clone size: many
V gene: TRBV20-1
J gene: TRBJ2-5
CDR3 DNA: TGCAGTGCTTCCTCCCGGGAGGGCCGGGAGACCCAGTACTTC
CDR3 protein: CSASSREGRETQYF

D gene: NA
clone size: once
V gene: TRBV20-1
J gene: TRBJ2-3
CDR3 DNA: TGCAGTGCTCCGACAAACGCAGATACGCAGTATTTT
CDR3 protein: CSAPTNADTQYF

D gene: NA
clone size: NA
V gene: TRBV18
J gene: TRBJ1-1
CDR3 DNA: TGTGCCAGCTCACCCCAGGGGCTGGGGACTGAAGCTTTCTTT
CDR3 protein: CASSPQGLGTEAFF

D gene: TRBD1
clone size: NA
V gene: TRBV9
J gene: TRBJ2-5
CDR3 DNA: TGTGCCAGCACCCAGGGGGCGCAGGACGAGACCCAGTACTTC
CDR3 protein: CASTQGAQDETQYF

D gene: NA
clone size: few
V gene: TRBV6-5
J gene: TRBJ2-3
CDR3 DNA: TGTGCCAGCAGTTCCTCACGACCTAGCACAGATACGCAGTATTTT
CDR3 protein: CASSSSRPSTDTQYF

D gene: NA
clone size: few
V gene: TRBV3-1
J gene: TRBJ2-3
CDR3 DNA: TGTGCCAGCAGCCCCCCGACGGGACGGACTATAGATACGCAGTATTTT
CDR3 protein: CASSPPTGRTIDTQYF

D gene: NA
clone size: NA
V gene: TRBV12-3/TRBV12-4
J gene: TRBJ2-7
CDR3 DNA: TGTGCCAGCAGACCTCGGGGGGCGGGGGAGCAGTACTTC
CDR3 protein: CASRPRGAGEQYF

D gene: NA
clone size: few
V gene: TRBV6-4
J gene: TRBJ2-3
CDR3 DNA: TGTGCCAGCAGTGACCCCCCGACCTGGGCTCTAGATCCCCCAGATACGCAGTATTTT
CDR3 protein: CASSDPPTWALDPPDTQYF

D gene: TRBD2
clone size: few
V gene: TRBV2
J gene: TRBJ2-3
CDR3 DNA: TGTGCCAGCAGTGCGGGACTAGCGGGAGTAGATACGCAGTATTTT
CDR3 protein: CASSAGLAGVDTQYF

D gene: NA
clone size: NA
V gene: TRBV12-3/TRBV12-4
J gene: TRBJ1-5
CDR3 DNA: TGTGCCAGCAGTTTAAGGGCCCCAAACAATCAGCCCCAGCATTTT
CDR3 protein: CASSLRAPNNQPQHF

D gene: TRBD2
clone size: NA
V gene: TRBV29-1
J gene: TRBJ2-7
CDR3 DNA: TGCAGCGTCGGGAGCGGGAGGGGTTACAACGAGCAGTACTTC
CDR3 protein: CSVGSGRGYNEQYF

D gene: NA
clone size: many
V gene: TRBV9
J gene: TRBJ2-1
CDR3 DNA: TGTGCCAGCAGCGACCAAGGTGGGATCAATGAGCAGTTCTTC
CDR3 protein: CASSDQGGINEQFF

D gene: NA
clone size: NA
V gene: TRBV20-1
J gene: TRBJ2-7
CDR3 DNA: TGCAGTGCTAAAGAAGATCGACACGGCGTGGGCAGGAGTCCCTACGAGCAGTACTTC
CDR3 protein: CSAKEDRHGVGRSPYEQYF